These T cell receptor beta chains were read from a single sample in a study of T cell changes during pregnancy in multiple sclerosis. TCRdb's table, derived via immunoSEQ multiplex PCR, lists solely in-frame clones and lacks some. The sample holds more than 55,000 clones, around 85% seen once. Sequencing was performed on CD4+ T cells from peripheral blood mononuclear cells, taken in the third trimester of pregnancy. These receptors were collected from a female donor with multiple sclerosis, enrolled in a pregnancy study. Each CDR3 is given with its conserved first and last residue. Each record gives: J gene, D gene, clone size, V gene, CDR3 protein, CDR3 DNA. A D gene is named only where the DNA matches it firmly. The listing skips clone size in some rows; elsewhere it reads once, few, many or a size class.

>TRBJ2-5|-|-|TRBV28
CASSFRTGAYKETQYF
TGTGCCAGCAGTTTTCGGACGGGAGCATATAAGGAGACCCAGTACTTC
>TRBJ2-2|TRBD2|-|TRBV5-1
CASSLGLAGTGELFF
TGCGCCAGCAGCTTGGGACTAGCGGGAACCGGGGAGCTGTTTTTT
>TRBJ1-2|-|-|TRBV11-2
CASSPMGEGAGGYTF
TGTGCCAGCAGCCCCATGGGAGAGGGCGCGGGTGGCTACACCTTC
>TRBJ2-2|-|-|TRBV7-2
CASSYSHTGMGGELFF
TGTGCCAGCAGCTATTCCCACACAGGGATGGGCGGGGAGCTGTTTTTT
>TRBJ2-3|-|once|TRBV6-1
CASSEGSTDTQYF
TGTGCCAGCAGTGAAGGGAGTACAGATACGCAGTATTTT
>TRBJ2-2|-|-|TRBV6-6
CASRHERGPGELFF
TGTGCCAGCAGACATGAGAGAGGTCCCGGGGAGCTGTTTTTT
>TRBJ2-5|TRBD2|-|TRBV7-2
CASSSTGLEYETQYF
TGTGCCAGCAGCTCTACGGGACTAGAGTATGAGACCCAGTACTTC
>TRBJ1-1|TRBD1|-|TRBV7-2
CASSQDRGSTEAFF
TGTGCCAGCAGCCAAGACAGGGGATCCACTGAAGCTTTCTTT
>TRBJ1-2|-|few|TRBV7-2
CATISLSADYGYTF
TGTGCCACTATAAGCCTGAGCGCCGACTATGGCTACACCTTC
>TRBJ2-7|-|-|TRBV4-2
CASSQAGGQGQYEQYF
TGTGCCAGCAGCCAAGCAGGGGGGCAGGGTCAGTACGAGCAGTACTTC
>TRBJ1-4|-|-|TRBV18
CASSPAVKNEKLFF
TGTGCCAGCTCACCCGCAGTGAAGAATGAAAAACTGTTTTTT
>TRBJ2-6|-|-|TRBV18
CASSPGSSGANVLTF
TGTGCCAGCTCACCCGGTAGCTCTGGGGCCAACGTCCTGACTTTC
>TRBJ2-5|-|-|TRBV4-2
CASSQDTGLGGPGQETQYF
TGTGCCAGCAGCCAAGATACGGGTCTGGGGGGGCCGGGTCAGGAGACCCAGTACTTC
>TRBJ2-1|TRBD2|-|TRBV6-5
CASSLSGGAYYNEQFF
TGTGCCAGCAGTTTGTCCGGGGGGGCCTACTACAATGAGCAGTTCTTC
>TRBJ1-1|-|-|TRBV9
CASSVSGIDMNTEAFF
TGTGCCAGCAGCGTATCCGGGATAGATATGAACACTGAAGCTTTCTTT
>TRBJ2-7|TRBD1|-|TRBV29-1
CSVQPGTGGEQYF
TGCAGCGTTCAACCTGGGACAGGCGGCGAGCAGTACTTC
>TRBJ1-1|TRBD1|once|TRBV11-3
CASSKTGGTEAFF
TGTGCCAGCAGCAAAACAGGGGGCACTGAAGCTTTCTTT
>TRBJ1-1|-|-|TRBV19
CASSSPFRGNTEAFF
TGTGCCAGTAGTAGCCCGTTCAGGGGGAACACTGAAGCTTTCTTT
>TRBJ2-7|-|-|TRBV7-9
CASGQGGHEQYF
TGTGCCAGCGGGCAGGGCGGCCACGAGCAGTACTTC
>TRBJ2-3|TRBD1|once|TRBV5-4
CASSLGNRGLTDTQYF
TGTGCCAGCAGCTTGGGGAACAGGGGGCTGACAGATACGCAGTATTTT
>TRBJ2-3|-|-|TRBV4-3
CASSQDVVKRGLGDTQYF
TGCGCCAGCAGCCAAGATGTTGTCAAAAGGGGCCTAGGAGATACGCAGTATTTT
>TRBJ2-1|TRBD1|-|TRBV5-8
CASSPGTGFLDEQFF
TGTGCCAGCAGCCCCGGGACAGGGTTTTTGGATGAGCAGTTCTTC
>TRBJ2-7|TRBD1|-|TRBV5-1
CASSLVSGDREGEQYF
TGCGCCAGCAGCTTGGTTTCTGGAGACAGGGAAGGCGAGCAGTACTTC
>TRBJ1-1|-|-|TRBV18
CASSPSEQGNTEAFF
TGTGCCAGCTCACCTTCTGAACAGGGGAACACTGAAGCTTTCTTT
>TRBJ2-2|-|-|TRBV29-1
CSVRQRAGELFF
TGCAGCGTGAGACAGCGGGCCGGGGAGCTGTTTTTT
>TRBJ2-5|TRBD1|-|TRBV7-6
CASSSSTGGQETQYF
TGTGCCAGCAGCTCATCGACAGGGGGTCAAGAGACCCAGTACTTC
>TRBJ2-2|TRBD1|-|TRBV19
CASATQGASTGELFF
TGTGCCAGCGCTACTCAGGGGGCAAGCACCGGGGAGCTGTTTTTT
>TRBJ2-7|TRBD1|few|TRBV4-1
CASSPMTGDGSYEQYF
TGCGCCAGCAGCCCTATGACAGGGGACGGCTCCTACGAGCAGTACTTC
>TRBJ1-1|-|-|TRBV20-1
CSAAGIAEAFF
TGCAGTGCTGCGGGGATCGCTGAAGCTTTCTTT
>TRBJ2-3|TRBD2|-|TRBV7-8
CASSDPSGSTDTQYF
TGTGCCAGCAGCGACCCTAGCGGGAGCACAGATACGCAGTATTTT
>TRBJ2-2|TRBD1|-|TRBV30
CAWREDRGRRSTGELFF
TGTGCCTGGAGGGAGGACAGGGGGCGTCGGAGCACCGGGGAGCTGTTTTTT
>TRBJ2-6|TRBD1|-|TRBV6-4
CASSQTGGRAGANVLTF
TGTGCCAGCAGTCAGACAGGGGGTAGAGCTGGGGCCAACGTCCTGACTTTC
>TRBJ2-1|-|-|TRBV6-5
CASSYSGGYNEQFF
TGTGCCAGCAGTTACTCGGGAGGATACAATGAGCAGTTCTTC
>TRBJ2-7|-|-|TRBV5-1
CASSLTGYEQYF
TGCGCCAGCAGCTTAACCGGTTACGAGCAGTACTTC
>TRBJ2-7|TRBD2|-|TRBV5-1
CASSFTGGRSYEQYF
TGCGCCAGCAGCTTTACGGGCGGGAGATCCTACGAGCAGTACTTC
>TRBJ2-3|TRBD2|-|TRBV4-2
CASSQEVAAGHGTQYF
TGTGCCAGCAGCCAAGAGGTCGCAGCGGGGCACGGTACGCAGTATTTT
>TRBJ1-2|-|-|TRBV7-3
CASSSGSYGYTF
TGTGCCAGCAGCAGCGGGAGTTATGGCTACACCTTC
>TRBJ2-3|TRBD1|-|TRBV7-9
CASSLPGTGGTDTQYF
TGTGCCAGCAGCTTACCCGGGACAGGGGGCACAGATACGCAGTATTTT
>TRBJ2-4|-|once|TRBV7-2
CASSPRSNIQYF
TGTGCCAGCAGCCCCCGGTCGAACATTCAGTACTTC
>TRBJ2-5|TRBD1|-|TRBV5-8
CASSPGQGETQYF
TGTGCCAGCAGCCCGGGACAGGGAGAGACCCAGTACTTC
>TRBJ2-2|TRBD2|-|TRBV7-2
CASSFLAGGPNTGELFF
TGTGCCAGCAGCTTTCTAGCGGGGGGGCCGAACACCGGGGAGCTGTTTTTT
>TRBJ1-5|-|-|TRBV7-9
CASSSDSSGQPQHF
TGTGCCAGCAGCTCAGATTCTTCAGGTCAGCCCCAGCATTTT
>TRBJ1-2|-|-|TRBV5-6
CASSFLTIESYGYTF
TGTGCCAGCAGCTTTTTGACAATCGAATCCTATGGCTACACCTTC
>TRBJ2-7|TRBD2|-|TRBV7-6
CASSTAGSGSNEQYF
TGTGCCAGCAGCACAGCGGGGAGCGGGAGTAACGAGCAGTACTTC
>TRBJ2-2|TRBD1|-|TRBV29-1
CSVLGRAGGNTGELFF
TGCAGCGTTTTAGGGCGGGCAGGGGGGAACACCGGGGAGCTGTTTTTT
>TRBJ1-1|-|-|TRBV7-9
CASSFRSNPGAFF
TGTGCCAGCAGCTTTAGGTCAAACCCAGGGGCTTTCTTT
>TRBJ2-5|TRBD2|-|TRBV5-8
CASSSGLAGGRETQYF
TGTGCCAGCAGTTCTGGACTAGCGGGAGGGAGAGAGACCCAGTACTTC
>TRBJ1-4|-|-|TRBV7-8
CASSPGRDPNEKLFF
TGTGCCAGCAGCCCGGGCCGGGATCCCAATGAAAAACTGTTTTTT
>TRBJ1-5|TRBD1|-|TRBV6-1
CASSWTGLDQPQHF
TGTGCCAGCAGTTGGACAGGGCTTGATCAGCCCCAGCATTTT
>TRBJ2-7|TRBD2|-|TRBV5-5
CASSLVAGGYEQYF
TGTGCCAGCAGCTTGGTCGCGGGAGGGTACGAGCAGTACTTC
>TRBJ1-1|-|-|TRBV6-1
CASSEGTENTEAFF
TGTGCCAGCAGTGAGGGCACCGAGAACACTGAAGCTTTCTTT
>TRBJ1-2|TRBD1|-|TRBV7-2
CASSLALGQGGGYTF
TGTGCCAGCAGCTTAGCCTTGGGGCAGGGGGGTGGCTACACCTTC
>TRBJ2-3|TRBD2|-|TRBV7-6
CASSTGLGVADTQYF
TGTGCCAGCAGCACTGGACTAGGTGTCGCAGATACGCAGTATTTT